The 7 T cell receptor beta chains listed next were all sequenced from one sample in a study of blood T cell repertoires in COVID-19. The table came from immunoSEQ multiplex PCR; TCRdb's copy has only in-frame clones and leaves some out. This sample has 90,000 to 150,000 clones, with around three quarters found just once. The sequencing sample was made of peripheral blood. These receptor sequences come from a woman aged 80 or over with acute or convalescent COVID-19.

This rearrangement joins TRBV19 to TRBJ1-3; D may be TRBD1 (6 bases). CDR3 length: 14 residues. V lost 11 bases and J 4 bases, leaving 18 bases between the germline ends. CDR1 and CDR2 (germline): LNHDA, SQIVND (reference sequence). DNA of the CDR3: TGTGCCTCGAGGGGGGGAGAGCACGGAAACACCATATATTTT. This translates into CASRGGEHGNTIYF.

The chain combines TRBV19 with TRBJ2-6; 9 bases are shared with TRBD1. J gave up 1 base and V 2 bases, and 6 bases lay outside the gene matches. Germline CDR1 reads LNHDA; CDR2 reads SQIVND (reference sequence). This CDR3 region has 18 residues. The CDR3 loop reads CASSIQTGGVSGANVLTF. CDR3 nucleotide sequence: TGTGCCAGTAGTATACAGACAGGGGGAGTGTCTGGGGCCAACGTCCTGACTTTC.

This chain uses TRBV28 with TRBJ2-6, with 8 nucleotides matching TRBD2. With 10 bases clipped from V and 0 bases from J, the junction kept 14 bases outside the gene matches. This CDR3 region has 18 residues. Per germline, CDR1 MDHEN and CDR2 SYDVKM. Here the CDR3 DNA reads TGTGCCACCCCCGGGGGGGCAGCTGCTCTCTCTGGGGCCAACGTCCTGACTTTC. Translation gives CATPGGAAALSGANVLTF.

The J gene is TRBJ1-3, the V gene TRBV5-1; D uncertain. Germline loops: CDR1 SGHRS, CDR2 YFSETQ. Trimming took 0 bases from V and 4 from J, leaving 11 bases between them. This CDR3 is 15 amino acids long. CDR3 amino acids: CASSLAGTEGNTIYF. As DNA, the CDR3 is TGCGCCAGCAGCTTGGCGGGTACGGAAGGAAACACCATATATTTT.

CDR3 nucleotides: TGTGCCAGCAGCGTCAACCGGGACAGGGTAGAAAAACTGTTTTTT. Its protein product is CASSVNRDRVEKLFF. The genes are TRBV6-5 and TRBJ1-4; 9 bases match TRBD1. V was pared by 6 bases and J by 8 bases, with 10 bases of the junction left unmatched. CDR1 and CDR2 from the germline V gene are MNHEY and SVGAGI. This CDR3 has 15 residues.

The chain is built from TRBV7-2 and TRBJ2-3, with 9 bases fitting TRBD2. The CDR3 is made up of 15 amino acids. Germline CDR1 is SGHTA and CDR2 is FQGNSA. Trimming cost V 2 bases and J 7 bases; bases outside gene matches: 7. CDR3 loop: CASSLFSGGGNTQYF. DNA for the CDR3: TGTGCCAGCAGCTTATTTAGCGGGGGAGGAAATACGCAGTATTTT.

The chain is built from TRBV27 and TRBJ2-5, with 8 nucleotides matching TRBD2. CDR1 MNHEY and CDR2 SMNVEV come from the germline V gene (reference sequence). V lost 5 bases to trimming and J lost 0 bases; unmatched junction nucleotides: 17. The length of the CDR3 is 19 residues. The CDR3 DNA reads TGTGCCAGCAGTCCGAGACTAGCGAGACGGGACCAGTACCAAGAGACCCAGTACTTC. It codes for CASSPRLARRDQYQETQYF.